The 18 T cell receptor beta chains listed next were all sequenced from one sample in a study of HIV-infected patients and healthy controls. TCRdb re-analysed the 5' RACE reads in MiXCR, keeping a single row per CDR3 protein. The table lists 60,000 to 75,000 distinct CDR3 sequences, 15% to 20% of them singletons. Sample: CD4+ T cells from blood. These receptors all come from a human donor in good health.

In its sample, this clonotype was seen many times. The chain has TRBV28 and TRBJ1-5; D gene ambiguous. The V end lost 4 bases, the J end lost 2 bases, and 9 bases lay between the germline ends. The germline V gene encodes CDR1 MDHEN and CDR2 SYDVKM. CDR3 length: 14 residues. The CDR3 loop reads CASSSPAGNQPQHF. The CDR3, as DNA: TGTGCCAGCAGTTCACCGGCGGGCAATCAGCCCCAGCATTTT.

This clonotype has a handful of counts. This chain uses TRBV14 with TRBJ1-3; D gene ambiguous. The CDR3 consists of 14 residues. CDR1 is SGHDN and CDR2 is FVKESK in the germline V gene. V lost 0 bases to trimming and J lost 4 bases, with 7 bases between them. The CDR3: CASSQDVAGNTIYF. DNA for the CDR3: TGTGCCAGCAGCCAAGATGTTGCCGGAAACACCATATATTTT.

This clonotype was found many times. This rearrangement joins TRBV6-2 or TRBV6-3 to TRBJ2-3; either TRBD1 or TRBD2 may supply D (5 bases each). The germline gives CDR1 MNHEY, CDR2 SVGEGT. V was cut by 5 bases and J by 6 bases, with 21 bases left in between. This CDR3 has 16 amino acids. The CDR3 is CASSAGTRALVDTQYF. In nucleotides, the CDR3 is TGTGCCAGCAGTGCCGGGACGAGGGCCTTGGTGGATACGCAGTATTTT.

This CDR3 is CSAMYRVGNYGYTF. The CDR3 DNA sequence: TGCAGTGCTATGTACAGGGTTGGAAACTATGGCTACACCTTC. V and J are TRBV20-1 and TRBJ1-2; possible D gene TRBD1, 6 bases. V lost 4 bases and J lost 2, with 14 bases in between. Germline V gene data show CDR1 as DFQATT and CDR2 as SNEGSKA (reference sequence). The CDR3 spans 14 residues.

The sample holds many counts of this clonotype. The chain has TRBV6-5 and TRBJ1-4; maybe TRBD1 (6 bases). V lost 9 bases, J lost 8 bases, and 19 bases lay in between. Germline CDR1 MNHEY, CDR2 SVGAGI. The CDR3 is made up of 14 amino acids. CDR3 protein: CASLGSGAGEKLFF. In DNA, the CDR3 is TGTGCCAGTCTGGGTTCGGGGGCAGGAGAAAAACTGTTTTTT.

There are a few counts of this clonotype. CDR3 loop: CASSLAQGAGADTQYF. The DNA for the CDR3 is TGTGCCAGCAGTTTAGCACAGGGGGCGGGCGCAGATACGCAGTATTTT. This chain joins TRBV12-3 or TRBV12-4 and TRBJ2-3; the match to TRBD1 covers 9 bases. CDR3 size: 16 residues. The V and J ends lost 0 bases and 4 bases, in that order; junction bases with no gene match: 5.

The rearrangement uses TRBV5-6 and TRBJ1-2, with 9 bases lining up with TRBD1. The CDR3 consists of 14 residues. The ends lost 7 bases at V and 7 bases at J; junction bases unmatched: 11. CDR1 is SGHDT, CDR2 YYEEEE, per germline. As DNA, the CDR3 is TGTGCCAGCGAAGGAAACACAGGGGGCTTTGGCTACACCTTC. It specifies CASEGNTGGFGYTF.

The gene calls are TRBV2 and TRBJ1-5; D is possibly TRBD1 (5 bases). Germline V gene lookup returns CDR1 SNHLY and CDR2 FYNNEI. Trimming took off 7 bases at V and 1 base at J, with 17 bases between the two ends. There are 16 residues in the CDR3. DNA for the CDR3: TGTGCCAGCAAAAATAGGCAGGGCCTAAGCAATCAGCCCCAGCATTTT. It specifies CASKNRQGLSNQPQHF.

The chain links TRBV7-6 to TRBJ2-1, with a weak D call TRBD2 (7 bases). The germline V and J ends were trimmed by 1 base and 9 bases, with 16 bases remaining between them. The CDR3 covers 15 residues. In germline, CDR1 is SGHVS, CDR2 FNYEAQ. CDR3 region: CASSLVGGGPGEQFF. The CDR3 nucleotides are TGTGCCAGCAGCTTAGTAGGGGGAGGGCCAGGTGAGCAGTTCTTC.

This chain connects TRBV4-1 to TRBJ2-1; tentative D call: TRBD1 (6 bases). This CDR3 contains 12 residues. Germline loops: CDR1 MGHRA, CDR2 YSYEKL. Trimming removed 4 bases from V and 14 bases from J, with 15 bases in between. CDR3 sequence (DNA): TGCGCCAGCAGCCGACCCGACAGGCAGGAGTTCTTC. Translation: CASSRPDRQEFF.

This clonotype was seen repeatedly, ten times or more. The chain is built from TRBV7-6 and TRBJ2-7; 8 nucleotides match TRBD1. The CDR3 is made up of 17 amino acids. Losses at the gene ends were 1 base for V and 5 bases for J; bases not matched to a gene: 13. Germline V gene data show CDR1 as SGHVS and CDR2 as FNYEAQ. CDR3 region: CASSLEPPRTGRNEQYF. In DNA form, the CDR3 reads TGTGCCAGCAGCTTAGAGCCCCCGAGGACAGGGCGGAACGAGCAGTACTTC. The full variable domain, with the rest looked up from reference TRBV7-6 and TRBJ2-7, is GAGVSQSPRYKVTKRGQDVALRCDPISGHVSLYWYRQALGQGPEFLTYFNYEAQQDKSGLPNDRFSAERPEGSISTLTIQRTEQRDSAMYRCASSLEPPRTGRNEQYFGPGTRLTVT.

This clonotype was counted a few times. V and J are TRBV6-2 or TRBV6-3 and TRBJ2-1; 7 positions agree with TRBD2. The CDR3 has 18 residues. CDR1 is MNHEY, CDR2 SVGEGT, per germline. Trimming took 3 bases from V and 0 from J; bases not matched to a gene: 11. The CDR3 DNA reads TGTGCCAGCAGTTATAGGAGACTAGCTGTTAGCTCCTACAATGAGCAGTTCTTC. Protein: CASSYRRLAVSSYNEQFF.

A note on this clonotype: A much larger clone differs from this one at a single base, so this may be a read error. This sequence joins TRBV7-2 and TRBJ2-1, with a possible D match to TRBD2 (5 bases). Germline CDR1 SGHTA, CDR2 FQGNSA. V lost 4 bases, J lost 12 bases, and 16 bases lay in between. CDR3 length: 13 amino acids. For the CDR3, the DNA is TGTGCCAGCAGCTCCGCCCGTCTGAGCGGGCAGTTCTTC. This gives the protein CASSSARLSGQFF.

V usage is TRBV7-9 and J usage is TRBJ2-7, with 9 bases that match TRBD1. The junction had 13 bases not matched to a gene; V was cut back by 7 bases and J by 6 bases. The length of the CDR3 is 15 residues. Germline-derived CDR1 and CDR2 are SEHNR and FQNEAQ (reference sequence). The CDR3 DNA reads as TGTGCCAGCAAGGGGGAGACAGGGGGGGTGAGCGAGCAGTACTTC. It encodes CASKGETGGVSEQYF.

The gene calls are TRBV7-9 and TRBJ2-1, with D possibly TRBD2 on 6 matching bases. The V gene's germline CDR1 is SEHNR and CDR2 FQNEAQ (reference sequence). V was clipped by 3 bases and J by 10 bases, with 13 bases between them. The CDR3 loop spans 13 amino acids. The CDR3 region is CASSLGSGDEQFF. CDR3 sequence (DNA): TGTGCCAGCAGCTTGGGGTCGGGGGACGAGCAGTTCTTC. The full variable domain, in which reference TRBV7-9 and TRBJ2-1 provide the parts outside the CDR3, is DTGVSQNPRHKITKRGQNVTFRCDPISEHNRLYWYRQTLGQGPEFLTYFQNEAQLEKSRLLSDRFSAERPKGSFSTLEIQRTEQGDSAMYLCASSLGSGDEQFFGPGTRLTVL.

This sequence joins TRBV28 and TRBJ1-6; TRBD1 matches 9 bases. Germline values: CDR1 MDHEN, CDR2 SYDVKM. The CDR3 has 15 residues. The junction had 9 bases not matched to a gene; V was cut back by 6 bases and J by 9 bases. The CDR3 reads CASRHRGLERSPLHF. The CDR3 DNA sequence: TGTGCCAGCAGGCACAGGGGGCTTGAGCGTTCACCCCTCCACTTT. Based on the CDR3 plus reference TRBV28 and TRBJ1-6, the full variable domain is DVKVTQSSRYLVKRTGEKVFLECVQDMDHENMFWYRQDPGLGLRLIYFSYDVKMKEKGDIPEGYSVSREKKERFSLILESASTNQTSMYLCASRHRGLERSPLHFGNGTRLTVT.

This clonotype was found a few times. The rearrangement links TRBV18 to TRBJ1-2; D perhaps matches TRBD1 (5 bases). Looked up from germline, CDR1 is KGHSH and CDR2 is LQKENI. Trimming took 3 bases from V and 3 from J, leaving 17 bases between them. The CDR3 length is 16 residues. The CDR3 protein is CASSPLGVPRDYGYTF. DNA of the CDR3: TGTGCCAGCTCACCGTTAGGGGTCCCGCGGGACTATGGCTACACCTTC.

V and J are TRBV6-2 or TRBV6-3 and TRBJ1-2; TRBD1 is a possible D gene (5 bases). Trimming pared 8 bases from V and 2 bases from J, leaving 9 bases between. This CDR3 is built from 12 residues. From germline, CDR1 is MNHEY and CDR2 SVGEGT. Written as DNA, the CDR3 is TGTGCCAGCCGCCGGGACAACTATGGCTACACCTTC. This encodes CASRRDNYGYTF.